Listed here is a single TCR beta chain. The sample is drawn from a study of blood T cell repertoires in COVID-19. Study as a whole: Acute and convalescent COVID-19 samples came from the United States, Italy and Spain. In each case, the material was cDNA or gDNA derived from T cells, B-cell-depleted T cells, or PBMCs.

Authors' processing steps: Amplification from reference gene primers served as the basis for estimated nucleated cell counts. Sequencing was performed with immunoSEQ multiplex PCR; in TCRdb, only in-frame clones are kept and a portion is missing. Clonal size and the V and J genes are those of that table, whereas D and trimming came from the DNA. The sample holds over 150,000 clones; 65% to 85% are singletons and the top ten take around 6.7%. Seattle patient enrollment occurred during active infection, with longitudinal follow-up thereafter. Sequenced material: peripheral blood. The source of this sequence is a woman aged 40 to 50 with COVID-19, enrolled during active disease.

CDR3 region: CASSYITGLDEQYF. Written as DNA, the CDR3 is TGTGCCAGCAGTTACATAACAGGGCTCGACGAGCAGTACTTC. This chain links TRBV6-5 with TRBJ2-7, with D possibly TRBD1 on 6 matching bases. Germline V gives CDR1 MNHEY, CDR2 SVGAGI. This CDR3 spans 14 amino acids. V dropped 2 bases and J dropped 5 bases, with 13 bases sitting between them.